This TCR beta chain emerged from a study of blood T cell repertoires in COVID-19. Across the whole study: Samples taken during acute and convalescent COVID-19 were collected in the United States, Italy and Spain. Nucleic acid was either cDNA or gDNA, and it came from T cells, B-cell-depleted T cells, or PBMCs.

With 3 bases clipped from V and 13 bases from J, the junction kept 5 bases outside the gene matches. Germline values: CDR1 SGDLS, CDR2 YYNGEE. The CDR3 has 12 residues. Per the authors' pipeline: Nucleated cell number was recorded as an estimate derived from reference gene primer amplification. Assay used: immunoSEQ multiplex PCR; TCRdb lists only in-frame clones, some missing. The D gene and trimming were derived from the DNA, and the V and J assignments and clone size from that table. The table records over 85,000 clones, 70% to 90% of them present only once. The V and J genes are TRBV9 and TRBJ1-3, with 9 bases lining up with TRBD1. The TCR sequence derives from a man in his forties or fifties with acute or convalescent COVID-19. The sequenced sample consisted of peripheral blood. The CDR3 region has the DNA TGTGCCAGCAGCGAAGGGGACAGGGCTATATATTTT. Residues: CASSEGDRAIYF.